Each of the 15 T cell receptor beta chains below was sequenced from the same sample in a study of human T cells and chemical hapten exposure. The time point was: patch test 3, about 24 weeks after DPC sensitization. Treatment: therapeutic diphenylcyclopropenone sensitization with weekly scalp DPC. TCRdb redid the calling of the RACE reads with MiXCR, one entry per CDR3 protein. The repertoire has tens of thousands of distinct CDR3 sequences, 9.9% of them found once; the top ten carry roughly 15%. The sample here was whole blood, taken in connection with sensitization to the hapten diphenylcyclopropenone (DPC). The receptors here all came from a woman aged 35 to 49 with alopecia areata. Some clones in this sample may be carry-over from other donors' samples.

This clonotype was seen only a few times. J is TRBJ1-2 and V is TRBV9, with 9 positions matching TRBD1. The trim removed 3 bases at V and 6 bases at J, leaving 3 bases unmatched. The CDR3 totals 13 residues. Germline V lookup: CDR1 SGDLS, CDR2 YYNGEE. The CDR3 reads CASSAGTGNGYTF. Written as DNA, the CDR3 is TGTGCCAGCAGCGCCGGGACAGGGAATGGCTACACCTTC.

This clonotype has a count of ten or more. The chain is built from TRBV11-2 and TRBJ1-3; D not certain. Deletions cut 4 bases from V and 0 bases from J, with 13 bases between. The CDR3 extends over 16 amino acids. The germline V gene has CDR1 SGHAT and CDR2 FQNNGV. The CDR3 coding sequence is TGTGCCAGCAGCTCCCCCCAGGCGATCTCTGGAAACACCATATATTTT. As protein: CASSSPQAISGNTIYF.

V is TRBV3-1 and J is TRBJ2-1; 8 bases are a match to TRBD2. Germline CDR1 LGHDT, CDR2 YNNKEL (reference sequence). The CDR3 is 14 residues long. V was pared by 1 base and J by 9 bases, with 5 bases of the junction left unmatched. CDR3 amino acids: CASSQAGGPSEQFF. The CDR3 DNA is TGTGCCAGCAGCCAAGCGGGGGGGCCAAGTGAGCAGTTCTTC.

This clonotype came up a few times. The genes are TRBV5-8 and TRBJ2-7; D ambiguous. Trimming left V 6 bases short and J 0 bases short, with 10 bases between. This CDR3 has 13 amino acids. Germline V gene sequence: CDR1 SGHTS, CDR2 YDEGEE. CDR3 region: CASNSPNSYEQYF. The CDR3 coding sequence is TGTGCCAGCAACAGCCCTAACTCCTACGAGCAGTACTTC.

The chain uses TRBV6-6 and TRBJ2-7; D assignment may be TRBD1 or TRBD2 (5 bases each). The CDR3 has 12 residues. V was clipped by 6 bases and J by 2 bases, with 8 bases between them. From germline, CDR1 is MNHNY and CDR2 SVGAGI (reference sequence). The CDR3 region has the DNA TGTGCCAGCAGCGAGGGGACCTACGAGCAGTACTTC. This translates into CASSEGTYEQYF.

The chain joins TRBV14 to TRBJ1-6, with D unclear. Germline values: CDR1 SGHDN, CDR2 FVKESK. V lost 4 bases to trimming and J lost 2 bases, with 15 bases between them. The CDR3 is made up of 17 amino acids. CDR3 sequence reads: CASSRLQLRPYNSPLHF. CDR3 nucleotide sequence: TGTGCCAGCAGCCGATTACAGCTTCGTCCCTATAATTCACCCCTCCACTTT.

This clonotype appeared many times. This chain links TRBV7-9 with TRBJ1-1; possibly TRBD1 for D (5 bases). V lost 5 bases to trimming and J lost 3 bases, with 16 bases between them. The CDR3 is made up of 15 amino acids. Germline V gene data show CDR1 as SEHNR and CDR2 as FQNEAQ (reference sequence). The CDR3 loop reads CASSHGGGRDTEAFF. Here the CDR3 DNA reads TGTGCCAGCAGCCATGGGGGAGGTCGGGACACTGAAGCTTTCTTT.

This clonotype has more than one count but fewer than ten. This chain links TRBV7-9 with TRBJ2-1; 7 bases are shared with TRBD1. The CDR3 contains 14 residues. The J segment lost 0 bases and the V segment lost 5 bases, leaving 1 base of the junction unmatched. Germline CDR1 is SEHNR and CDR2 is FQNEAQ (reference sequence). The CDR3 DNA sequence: TGTGCCAGCAGCGGGGACAGCTCCTACAATGAGCAGTTCTTC. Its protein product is CASSGDSSYNEQFF. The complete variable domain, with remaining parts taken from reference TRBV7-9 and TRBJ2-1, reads DTGVSQNPRHKITKRGQNVTFRCDPISEHNRLYWYRQTLGQGPEFLTYFQNEAQLEKSRLLSDRFSAERPKGSFSTLEIQRTEQGDSAMYLCASSGDSSYNEQFFGPGTRLTVL.

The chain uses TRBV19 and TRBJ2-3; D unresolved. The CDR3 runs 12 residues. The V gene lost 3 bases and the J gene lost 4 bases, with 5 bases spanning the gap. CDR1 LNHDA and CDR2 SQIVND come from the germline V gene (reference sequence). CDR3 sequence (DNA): TGTGCCAGTAGTATGCCCCCAGATACGCAGTATTTT. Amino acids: CASSMPPDTQYF.

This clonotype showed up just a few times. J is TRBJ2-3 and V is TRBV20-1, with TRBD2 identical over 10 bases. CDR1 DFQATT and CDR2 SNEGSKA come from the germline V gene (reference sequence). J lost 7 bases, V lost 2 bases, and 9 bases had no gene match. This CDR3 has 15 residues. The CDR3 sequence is CSARKTSGASHTQYF. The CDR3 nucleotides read TGCAGTGCTAGAAAAACTAGCGGGGCCTCCCATACGCAGTATTTT.

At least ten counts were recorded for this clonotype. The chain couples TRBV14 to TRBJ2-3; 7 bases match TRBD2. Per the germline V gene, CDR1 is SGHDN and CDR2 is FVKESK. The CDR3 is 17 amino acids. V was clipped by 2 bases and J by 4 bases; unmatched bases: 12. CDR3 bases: TGTGCCAGCAGCCAACCGGTTGAACTAGCGATTGCAGATACGCAGTATTTT. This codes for CASSQPVELAIADTQYF.

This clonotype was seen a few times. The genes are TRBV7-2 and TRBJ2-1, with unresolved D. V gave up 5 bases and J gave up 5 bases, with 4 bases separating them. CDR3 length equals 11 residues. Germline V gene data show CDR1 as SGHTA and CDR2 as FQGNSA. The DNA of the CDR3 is TGTGCCAGCAGCATCCACAATGAGCAGTTCTTC. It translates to CASSIHNEQFF. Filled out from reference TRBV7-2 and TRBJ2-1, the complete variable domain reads GAGVSQSPSNKVTEKGKDVELRCDPISGHTALYWYRQSLGQGLEFLIYFQGNSAPDKSGLPSDRFSAERTGGSVSTLTIQRTQQEDSAVYLCASSIHNEQFFGPGTRLTVL.

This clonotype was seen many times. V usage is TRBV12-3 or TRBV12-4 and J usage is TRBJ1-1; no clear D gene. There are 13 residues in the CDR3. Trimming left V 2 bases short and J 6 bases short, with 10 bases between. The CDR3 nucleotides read TGTGCCAGCAGTTTACTGCTGAGGTCTGAAGCTTTCTTT. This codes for CASSLLLRSEAFF.

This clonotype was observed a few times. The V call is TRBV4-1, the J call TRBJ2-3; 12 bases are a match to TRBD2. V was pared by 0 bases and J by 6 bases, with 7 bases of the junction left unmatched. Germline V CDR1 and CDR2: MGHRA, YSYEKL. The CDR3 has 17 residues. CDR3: CASSQEQLAGGRDTQYF. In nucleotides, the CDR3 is TGCGCCAGCAGCCAAGAACAGCTAGCGGGGGGGCGGGATACGCAGTATTTT.

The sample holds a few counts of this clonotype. CDR3 in amino acids: CAISELQGVAFF. Here the CDR3 DNA reads TGTGCCATCAGTGAGTTACAGGGTGTAGCTTTCTTT. The rearrangement links TRBV10-3 to TRBJ1-1, with a possible D match to TRBD1 (6 bases). The CDR3 length is 12 residues. Germline CDR1 is ENHRY and CDR2 is SYGVKD. With 1 base removed from V and 10 bases from J, the gap between germline ends came to 10 bases.